The present T cell receptor beta chain was sequenced within a study of blood T cell repertoires in COVID-19. Turning to the study itself: The study drew acute and convalescent COVID-19 samples from the United States, Italy and Spain. Sample material is recorded as cDNA or gDNA derived from T cells, B-cell-depleted T cells, or PBMCs.

The CDR3 runs 17 residues. The germline V gene has CDR1 SQVTM and CDR2 ANQGSEA. J lost 2 bases, V lost 4 bases, and 10 bases had no gene match. TCRdb's copy holds only in-frame clones and misses some; the assay was immunoSEQ multiplex PCR. The table lists approximately 70,000 clones, approximately 85% of them singletons. The chain employs TRBV29-1 and TRBJ2-3; 12 nucleotides match TRBD2. The receptor was derived from a woman aged 80 or over with active or convalescent COVID-19. Sequences were obtained from peripheral blood. DNA of the CDR3: TGCAGCGTTGTGAGATTTGGACTAGCGGGGACCACAGATACGCAGTATTTT. Its protein product is CSVVRFGLAGTTDTQYF.